Each of the 18 T cell receptor beta chains below was sequenced from the same sample in a study of CD8 T cells in ankylosing spondylitis. TCRdb used MiXCR to reprocess the 5' RACE reads, holding one entry per CDR3 protein. The table includes hundreds of thousands of distinct CDR3 sequences, more than 25% detected once. Sequencing used blood, either unsorted or a sorted T cell fraction (not recorded which). The receptors stem from a male donor with ankylosing spondylitis or in good health (not recorded which).

This clonotype showed up just a few times. The chain has TRBV4-1 and TRBJ2-1, with TRBD2 matching over 8 bases. Trimming removed 1 base from V and 12 bases from J; junction bases left unmatched: 11. Germline loops: CDR1 MGHRA, CDR2 YSYEKL. The CDR3 has 15 amino acids. CDR3 amino acids: CASSQGATSDLGQFF. CDR3 nucleotide sequence: TGCGCCAGCAGCCAAGGGGCGACTAGCGATCTTGGGCAGTTCTTC.

In its sample, this clonotype was seen a few times. The gene calls are TRBV20-1 and TRBJ2-1; 14 nucleotides line up with TRBD2. The CDR3 extends over 16 amino acids. The junction had 8 bases not matched to a gene; V was cut back by 6 bases and J by 4 bases. Per germline, CDR1 DFQATT and CDR2 SNEGSKA (reference sequence). CDR3 sequence: CSATGTSGGLYNEQFF. CDR3 nucleotide sequence: TGCAGTGCAACCGGGACTAGCGGGGGTTTGTACAATGAGCAGTTCTTC.

This clonotype has at least ten counts. J is TRBJ2-7 and V is TRBV12-3 or TRBV12-4; D remains ambiguous. V lost 6 bases and J lost 2, with 11 bases in between. The CDR3 has 13 amino acids. CDR3 nucleotides: TGTGCCAGCAGCCCGGACCGGACCTACGAGCAGTACTTC. This sequence encodes CASSPDRTYEQYF.

This rearrangement joins TRBV4-1 to TRBJ2-3; weak D call: TRBD2 (5 bases). This CDR3 spans 18 amino acids. The germline gives CDR1 MGHRA, CDR2 YSYEKL. The V end was cut by 0 bases, the J end by 2 bases, with 18 bases between. CDR3 sequence: CASSQDGLSGSYTDTQYF. The CDR3 coding sequence is TGCGCCAGCAGCCAAGATGGACTTTCGGGATCGTACACAGATACGCAGTATTTT.

This clonotype has only a few counts. V gene TRBV12-3 or TRBV12-4 combines with J gene TRBJ2-3; no clear D. The V gene lost 5 bases and the J gene lost 7 bases, with 10 bases spanning the gap. CDR3 length: 12 amino acids. DNA for the CDR3: TGTGCCAGCAGTGCTGACTTCCATACGCAGTATTTT. Translating it yields CASSADFHTQYF.

A few counts support this clonotype. The V call is TRBV15, the J call TRBJ2-3; 10 bases fit TRBD1. Looked up from germline, CDR1 is LNHNV and CDR2 is YYDKDF (reference sequence). This CDR3 has 15 amino acids. V dropped 7 bases and J dropped 3; count of bases not matched to a gene: 7. CDR3 nucleotides: TGTGCCACCACTCGCGACAGGGGGCCAACAGATACGCAGTATTTT. Protein: CATTRDRGPTDTQYF.

V is TRBV4-1 and J is TRBJ2-3, with D uncertain. This CDR3 has 13 amino acids. Germline CDR1 reads MGHRA; CDR2 reads YSYEKL. The germline V and J ends were trimmed by 8 bases and 0 bases, with 9 bases remaining between them. CDR3: CASRPRSTDTQYF. In DNA, the CDR3 is TGCGCCAGCCGCCCGAGAAGCACAGATACGCAGTATTTT.

This sequence joins TRBV5-1 and TRBJ2-1; TRBD2 agrees at 7 bases. The CDR3 runs 17 residues. V shed 1 base and J 7 bases; nucleotides not matched to a gene: 14. Germline assignment: CDR1 SGHRS and CDR2 YFSETQ. The DNA for the CDR3 is TGCGCCAGCAGCTTGCAGCCCCGAATGGGGGGGGGTAATGAGCAGTTCTTC. Translated, it gives CASSLQPRMGGGNEQFF.

The gene calls are TRBV12-3 or TRBV12-4 and TRBJ2-3; unclear D gene. This CDR3 has 12 amino acids. V was shortened by 5 bases and J by 6 bases, with 9 bases between the two germline ends. In nucleotides, the CDR3 is TGTGCCAGCAGTCAGCTAAGGGATACGCAGTATTTT. Translation gives CASSQLRDTQYF.

This chain uses TRBV10-3 with TRBJ2-1; the D is unclear. The germline V gene encodes CDR1 ENHRY and CDR2 SYGVKD. The CDR3 has 14 amino acids. V shed 2 bases and J shed 5 bases, with 10 bases lying between them. As DNA, the CDR3 is TGTGCCATCAGTGAGGTCGCGACTCACAATGAGCAGTTCTTC. Translation gives CAISEVATHNEQFF.

This clonotype was seen more than once but under ten times. The chain uses TRBV18 and TRBJ2-5; a weak D match, TRBD2 (8 bases). This CDR3 is built from 16 residues. Germline V gives CDR1 KGHSH, CDR2 LQKENI. Trimming pared 4 bases from V and 2 bases from J, leaving 17 bases between. CDR3 loop: CASSRTSGGQQETQYF. In DNA form, the CDR3 reads TGTGCCAGCTCACGGACCAGCGGGGGACAGCAAGAGACCCAGTACTTC. The entire variable domain, with the rest obtained from reference TRBV18 and TRBJ2-5, is as follows: NAGVMQNPRHLVRRRGQEARLRCSPMKGHSHVYWYRQLPEEGLKFMVYLQKENIIDESGMPKERFSAEFPKEGPSILRIQQVVRGDSAAYFCASSRTSGGQQETQYFGPGTRLLVL.

This clonotype was detected only a few times. V and J are TRBV5-1 and TRBJ2-3; D is uncertain. The germline V and J ends were trimmed by 4 bases and 4 bases, with 13 bases remaining between them. This CDR3 has 14 amino acids. Germline V gene lookup returns CDR1 SGHRS and CDR2 YFSETQ. CDR3 bases: TGCGCCAGCAGCCTACTGCCCGGGCCAGATACGCAGTATTTT. It is translated as CASSLLPGPDTQYF.

This clonotype was counted a few times. The chain carries TRBV11-2 and TRBJ1-1; tentative D call: TRBD1 (6 bases). The CDR3 consists of 14 residues. CDR1 is SGHAT and CDR2 is FQNNGV in the germline V gene. Trimming stripped 3 bases from V and 1 base from J, with 9 bases between. The CDR3 coding sequence is TGTGCCAGCAGCTTCCCCAGGGGGAACACTGAAGCTTTCTTT. It encodes CASSFPRGNTEAFF.

CDR3 sequence: CASSSGQGWYGYTF. CDR3 DNA: TGTGCCAGCAGTTCGGGACAGGGTTGGTATGGCTACACCTTC. The rearrangement joins TRBV12-3 or TRBV12-4 to TRBJ1-2; 9 nucleotides line up with TRBD1. This CDR3 region has 14 residues. Trimming at V came to 4 bases and at J to 5 bases, leaving 5 bases not matched to a gene.

The rearrangement uses TRBV7-2 and TRBJ2-1, with D possibly TRBD2 on 6 matching bases. This CDR3 comprises 14 residues. From germline, CDR1 is SGHTA and CDR2 FQGNSA. The V end was cut by 0 bases, the J end by 8 bases, with 11 bases between. The CDR3 DNA reads as TGTGCCAGCAGCTTAGCGGGGGGTAGCGATGAGCAGTTCTTC. Its translation is CASSLAGGSDEQFF.

This clonotype has just a few counts. The rearrangement uses TRBV27 and TRBJ2-7; weak D call: TRBD1 (7 bases). From germline, CDR1 is MNHEY and CDR2 SMNVEV (reference sequence). V was pared by 5 bases and J by 3 bases, with 11 bases between. The CDR3 loop spans 13 amino acids. In nucleotides, the CDR3 is TGTGCCAGCAGTGACAGGGAGGACTACGAGCAGTACTTC. It yields the protein CASSDREDYEQYF.

The chain carries TRBV5-4 and TRBJ1-6; D is unresolved. V was cut by 0 bases and J by 4 bases, with 8 bases left in between. The V gene's germline CDR1 is SGHNT and CDR2 YYREEE (reference sequence). The length of the CDR3 is 15 residues. In nucleotides, the CDR3 is TGTGCCAGCAGCTTGGCGGACGCTTATAATTCACCCCTCCACTTT. It translates to CASSLADAYNSPLHF.

The V call is TRBV24-1, the J call TRBJ2-1; 9 nucleotides align to TRBD1. After removal of 7 bases from V and 7 bases from J, the junction contained 4 bases not matched to a gene. The CDR3 has 13 amino acids. Germline V gene lookup returns CDR1 KGHDR and CDR2 SFDVKD. CDR3 nucleotides: TGTGCCACCAGGGGGACAGGGAGGAATGAGCAGTTCTTC. This translates into CATRGTGRNEQFF.